The T cell receptor beta chain described here comes from a study of blood T cells in healthy people across ages. Study context: Template switching captured about one barcoded beta molecule per two T cells.

Trimming pared 2 bases from V and 12 bases from J, leaving 8 bases between. CDR3 size: 11 residues. Through a sample-barcoded 5' primer and a J-beta primer mix, a second PCR was run for roughly 6 to 11 cycles. A minimum of 3 million CDR3-containing paired-end reads was obtained for each sample. TCRdb called the 5' RACE reads again in MiXCR, with one record for every CDR3 protein. The sample has around 1,500,000 distinct CDR3 sequences, 28% seen once. To note about this clonotype: Being one base from a much bigger clone, this may be a read error.

This rearrangement joins TRBV12-3 or TRBV12-4 to TRBJ2-1; the D is unclear. Source material: blood. This TCR was recovered from a woman in her thirties in good health. CDR3 loop: CASSLPDGQFF. CDR3 DNA sequence: TGTGCCAGCAGTTTACCTGATGGGCAGTTCTTC.